The T cell receptor beta chain under discussion was sequenced for a study of long-term antiretroviral therapy in people with HIV. Whole-study results and caveats: Whereas controls had wider CDR3 length ranges, HIV repertoires had narrower ones.

In regard to this clone: Its target is unknown.

The V segment lost 4 bases and the J segment 6 bases; nucleotides outside the gene matches: 8. The CDR3 contains 15 residues. Germline CDR1 SGHNT, CDR2 YYREEE (reference sequence). Sequencing used immunoSEQ v3.0 at survey level. The table came from immunoSEQ multiplex PCR; TCRdb's copy has only in-frame clones and leaves some out. This table has tens of thousands of clones, about 85% appearing once. This TCR was sampled from a man younger than 35 with HIV. This chain joins TRBV5-4 and TRBJ1-4; 8 bases are shared with TRBD1. The sequences come from unsorted PBMCs, collected 1.9 years after starting antiretroviral therapy. The CDR3 DNA is TGTGCCAGCAGCCAAAACAGGGGGTTGGATGAAAAACTGTTTTTT. It codes for CASSQNRGLDEKLFF.